What follows describes a single TCR beta chain. TCRdb's copy holds only in-frame clones and misses some; the assay was immunoSEQ multiplex PCR. The sample has about 480,000 clones, 70% to 90% seen once. This record belongs to a study of blood T cell repertoires in COVID-19. Two negative PCRs, clearance, or symptom resolution characterized the recovered Cohort 3 donors. The CDR3 consists of 14 residues. CDR1 and CDR2 (germline): MNHEY, SVGAGI. The V end was cut by 6 bases, the J end by 4 bases, with 13 bases between. J is TRBJ1-5 and V is TRBV6-5, with TRBD1 as a possible D gene (5 bases). The sequenced material came from PBMCs or T cells enriched from blood (not recorded which). The TCR sequence derives from a woman aged 55-75 years who had recovered from COVID-19. This CDR3 is CASRADRFNQPQHF. The CDR3 DNA follows: TGTGCCAGCAGAGCTGACAGATTTAATCAGCCCCAGCATTTT.